Given below is one T cell receptor (beta chain) in context. Its target is unknown. The CDR3 totals 12 residues. Trimming pared 5 bases from V and 7 bases from J, leaving 11 bases between. From germline, CDR1 is SGHTA and CDR2 FQGNSA. From RNA transcripts, TCR beta CDR3 regions were amplified. The TCR CDR3 first-round RT-PCR relied on the HTBI primer set. In TCRdb, the multiplex PCR reads were re-called with MiXCR into one record per CDR3 protein. The profile shows more than 650,000 distinct CDR3 sequences, around 13% of them singletons. These patients, aged 18 to 65, had recently diagnosed hyperthyroidism lasting under 2 months. Exclusions: uncontrolled infection, other autoimmune disease, pregnancy, lactation. About 10 ml of fresh peripheral blood supplied the PBMCs. The data derive from a study of T cells in Graves' hyperthyroidism and ophthalmopathy. The study, taken as a whole, reports: In the blood, most expanded thyroid clonotypes above 0.001 appeared as well.

Input material: blood. The V gene is TRBV7-2, the J gene TRBJ2-5; possibly TRBD2 for D (6 bases). The receptor was isolated from a woman between 18 and 30 years old with Graves' hyperthyroidism. CDR3 protein: CASSRLEGTQYF. For the CDR3, the DNA is TGTGCCAGCAGCCGACTAGAGGGGACCCAGTACTTC.